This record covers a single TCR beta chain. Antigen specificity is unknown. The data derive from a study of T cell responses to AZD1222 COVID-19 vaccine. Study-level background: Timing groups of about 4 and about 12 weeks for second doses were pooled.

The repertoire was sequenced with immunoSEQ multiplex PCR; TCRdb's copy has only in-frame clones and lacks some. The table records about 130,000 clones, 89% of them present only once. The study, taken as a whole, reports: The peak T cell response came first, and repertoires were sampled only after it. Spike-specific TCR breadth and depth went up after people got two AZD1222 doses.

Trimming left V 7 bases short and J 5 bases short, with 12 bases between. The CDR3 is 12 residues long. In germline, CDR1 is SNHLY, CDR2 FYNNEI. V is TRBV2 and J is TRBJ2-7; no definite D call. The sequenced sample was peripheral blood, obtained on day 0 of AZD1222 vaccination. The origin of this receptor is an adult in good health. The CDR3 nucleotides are TGTGCCAGCACCGCCGGTGTGGACGAGCAGTACTTC. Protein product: CASTAGVDEQYF.